The 31 T cell receptor beta chains below were found in one sample sequenced in a study of blood T cell repertoires in COVID-19. Measured with immunoSEQ multiplex PCR; TCRdb has only the in-frame clones, and not every one. The table shows over 250,000 clones, with approximately 85% occurring only once. Sequenced: peripheral blood. These receptors originate from an older woman with acute or convalescent COVID-19.

The chain joins TRBV27 to TRBJ1-2, with no clear D. Germline V gene lookup returns CDR1 MNHEY and CDR2 SMNVEV (reference sequence). V shed 6 bases and J shed 0 bases, with 11 bases lying between them. This CDR3 region has 14 residues. CDR3 residues: CASRLGVANYGYTF. The CDR3 bases are TGTGCCAGCAGGCTAGGAGTAGCTAACTATGGCTACACCTTC.

The chain links TRBV11-3 to TRBJ2-3; the D gene is possibly TRBD2 (7 bases). Germline values: CDR1 SGHNT, CDR2 YENEEA. This CDR3 has 15 residues. The V end lost 1 base, the J end lost 6 bases, and 14 bases lay between the germline ends. The CDR3 bases are TGTGCCAGCAGCTTAGGAGGGGGGGCAGCTGATACGCAGTATTTT. Translated: CASSLGGGAADTQYF.

The chain uses TRBV11-2 and TRBJ2-3; D gene uncertain. Germline-derived CDR1 and CDR2 are SGHAT and FQNNGV. The V gene lost 4 bases and the J gene lost 8 bases, with 4 bases spanning the gap. The CDR3 length is 10 residues. The CDR3 loop reads CASSSSTQYF. CDR3 DNA: TGTGCCAGCAGCTCGAGTACGCAGTATTTT. Full variable domain (rest looked up from reference TRBV11-2 and TRBJ2-3): EAGVAQSPRYKIIEKRQSVAFWCNPISGHATLYWYQQILGQGPKLLIQFQNNGVVDDSQLPKDRFSAERLKGVDSTLKIQPAKLEDSAVYLCASSSSTQYFGPGTRLTVL.

This clone was observed once. V usage is TRBV13 and J usage is TRBJ1-3; possibly TRBD1 for D (6 bases). The CDR3 consists of 15 residues. V dropped 3 bases and J dropped 3 bases, with 12 bases sitting between them. In germline, CDR1 is PRHDT, CDR2 FYEKMQ (reference sequence). In nucleotides, the CDR3 is TGTGCCAGCAGCTTCCAGGGGCCGGTTGGAAACACCATATATTTT. The encoded protein is CASSFQGPVGNTIYF.

The chain joins TRBV15 to TRBJ1-4, with a tentative D call TRBD1 (5 bases). Germline CDR1 LNHNV, CDR2 YYDKDF (reference sequence). Trimming removed 0 bases from V and 7 bases from J, with 15 bases in between. The CDR3 is 16 residues long. The CDR3 nucleotides are TGTGCCACCAGCAGAGATGGGAGCCGGGGGGGTGAAAAACTGTTTTTT. Its protein product is CATSRDGSRGGEKLFF. The full variable domain, rest sourced from reference TRBV15 and TRBJ1-4, is DAMVIQNPRYQVTQFGKPVTLSCSQTLNHNVMYWYQQKSSQAPKLLFHYYDKDFNNEADTPDNFQSRRPNTSFCFLDIRSPGLGDTAMYLCATSRDGSRGGEKLFFGSGTQLSVL.

The V gene is TRBV4-1, the J gene TRBJ1-6; no reliable D call. In germline, CDR1 is MGHRA, CDR2 YSYEKL. V was cut by 2 bases and J by 10 bases, with 9 bases left in between. The CDR3 has 13 amino acids. The CDR3 here is CASSQPGSSPLHF. The CDR3 DNA sequence: TGCGCCAGCAGCCAACCCGGGAGCTCACCCCTCCACTTT.

The V gene is TRBV27, the J gene TRBJ1-5; D may be TRBD1 (6 bases). The CDR3 is 15 amino acids. V lost 6 bases and J lost 0, with 12 bases in between. CDR1 is MNHEY and CDR2 is SMNVEV in the germline V gene (reference sequence). The chain's CDR3 is CASRRTDNSNQPQHF. The CDR3 DNA is TGTGCCAGCAGGCGGACAGATAATAGCAATCAGCCCCAGCATTTT.

The gene calls are TRBV7-9 and TRBJ1-1; 10 bases are shared with TRBD1. Trimming took 2 bases from V and 2 from J; bases not matched to a gene: 11. CDR1 is SEHNR, CDR2 FQNEAQ, per germline (reference sequence). CDR3 length: 18 residues. CDR3 protein: CASSLPDRGRRLNTEAFF. The CDR3 DNA sequence: TGTGCCAGCAGCTTACCTGACAGGGGGCGTCGGTTAAACACTGAAGCTTTCTTT.

The CDR3 nucleotides are TGTGCCAGCAGCCATACTTTGGAACCCGGGACAGGGGGCGGAAAACTGTTTTTT. Translation: CASSHTLEPGTGGGKLFF. V usage is TRBV4-2 and J usage is TRBJ1-4, with 12 bases that match TRBD1. The germline CDR1 and CDR2 sequences are LGHNA and YNFKEQ. The CDR3 has 18 residues. With 3 bases clipped from V and 10 bases from J, the junction kept 15 bases outside the gene matches.

The rearrangement links TRBV6-4 to TRBJ2-1; 8 positions agree with TRBD2. The V gene end was trimmed by 0 bases and the J gene end by 4 bases; junction bases not matched to a gene: 5. Germline V lookup: CDR1 MRHNA, CDR2 SNTAGT. CDR3 length equals 16 residues. CDR3 in amino acids: CASSDSAGGGYNEQFF. The CDR3 DNA is TGTGCCAGCAGTGACTCCGCGGGGGGCGGGTACAATGAGCAGTTCTTC.

The chain joins TRBV4-2 to TRBJ2-7; TRBD2 matches 12 bases. Germline CDR1 is LGHNA and CDR2 is YNFKEQ. The V and J ends lost 1 base and 7 bases, in that order; junction bases with no gene match: 11. The CDR3 spans 17 residues. This CDR3 is CASSQVLIIGLAGEQYF. The CDR3 DNA is TGTGCCAGCAGCCAAGTCCTTATTATTGGACTAGCGGGAGAGCAGTACTTC.

The CDR3 DNA is TGTGCCATCAGAGAGGGGTCAGGCGGCTACACCTTC. The encoded protein is CAIREGSGGYTF. This sequence joins TRBV10-3 and TRBJ1-2; weak D call: TRBD1 (5 bases). CDR1 is ENHRY, CDR2 SYGVKD, per germline. CDR3 length: 12 residues. The germline V and J ends were trimmed by 6 bases and 8 bases, with 13 bases remaining between them.

The chain recombines TRBV4-2 with TRBJ1-3; 8 bases fit TRBD1. Germline-derived CDR1 and CDR2 are LGHNA and YNFKEQ. J was trimmed by 5 bases and V by 4 bases; bases with no gene match: 4. This CDR3 contains 14 residues. The CDR3 bases are TGTGCCAGCAGCCGAGGACAGGGCCGAAACACCATATATTTT. This sequence encodes CASSRGQGRNTIYF.

J is TRBJ2-5 and V is TRBV24-1, with D perhaps matching TRBD2 (7 bases). There are 15 residues in the CDR3. The V end lost 5 bases, the J end lost 5 bases, and 17 bases lay between the germline ends. Germline V gene sequence: CDR1 KGHDR, CDR2 SFDVKD. The CDR3 DNA follows: TGTGCCACCAGTGGTTCGTCGGGGGGCTGGGAGACCCAGTACTTC. Its protein product is CATSGSSGGWETQYF.

The J gene is TRBJ2-3, the V gene TRBV5-1; 9 bases align to TRBD2. Per germline, CDR1 SGHRS and CDR2 YFSETQ. The length of the CDR3 is 16 residues. Trimming took 5 bases from V and 1 from J; bases not matched to a gene: 8. The CDR3 region has the DNA TGCGCCAGCAGACGGCAACTAGCGGGCGGCACAGATACGCAGTATTTT. Translating gives CASRRQLAGGTDTQYF.

The rearrangement joins TRBV7-9 to TRBJ2-7; 8 nucleotides line up with TRBD1. The germline V gene encodes CDR1 SEHNR and CDR2 FQNEAQ (reference sequence). Trimming at V came to 5 bases and at J to 2 bases, leaving 5 bases not matched to a gene. The CDR3 is made up of 14 amino acids. CDR3 residues: CASSPSTGAYEQYF. In DNA, the CDR3 is TGTGCCAGCAGCCCGTCGACAGGGGCCTACGAGCAGTACTTC.

This clone appeared once. The gene calls are TRBV11-2 and TRBJ1-1; D is uncertain. This CDR3 is 13 amino acids long. Germline-derived CDR1 and CDR2 are SGHAT and FQNNGV. With 3 bases removed from V and 4 bases from J, the gap between germline ends came to 9 bases. As DNA, the CDR3 is TGTGCCAGCAGCTTCGTTAGAGCCACTGAAGCTTTCTTT. As protein: CASSFVRATEAFF.

The J gene is TRBJ2-1, the V gene TRBV7-9; a weak D match, TRBD1 (5 bases). Per germline, CDR1 SEHNR and CDR2 FQNEAQ (reference sequence). CDR3 length: 12 amino acids. V lost 1 base to trimming and J lost 9 bases, with 7 bases between them. CDR3 region: CASSLETVEQFF. The CDR3 coding sequence is TGTGCCAGCAGCTTAGAGACAGTTGAGCAGTTCTTC.

This clone was observed a single time. The chain links TRBV2 to TRBJ2-3; 8 bases are a match to TRBD1. Germline V gives CDR1 SNHLY, CDR2 FYNNEI. The CDR3 is made up of 14 amino acids. V trimming: 5 bases; J trimming: 1 base; junction bases outside the gene matches: 2. The CDR3 DNA reads TGTGCCAGCAGTAGACAGGGGCGCACAGATACGCAGTATTTT. Translated, it gives CASSRQGRTDTQYF.

The CDR3 is CASSHRGGLNTEAFF. CDR3 DNA sequence: TGTGCCAGCAGCCATAGGGGTGGGTTGAACACTGAAGCTTTCTTT. The chain recombines TRBV3-1 (or the pseudogene TRBV3-2) with TRBJ1-1; a possible D gene is TRBD1 (5 bases). CDR3 size: 15 residues. The V gene's germline CDR1 is LGHDT and CDR2 YNNKEL (reference sequence). The V end lost 3 bases, the J end lost 0 bases, and 11 bases lay between the germline ends.

V gene TRBV3-1 (or the pseudogene TRBV3-2) combines with J gene TRBJ2-5; no definite D call. Per germline, CDR1 LGHDT and CDR2 YNNKEL (reference sequence). The CDR3 length is 13 residues. The germline V and J ends were trimmed by 5 bases and 3 bases, with 10 bases remaining between them. DNA of the CDR3: TGTGCCAGCAGCTCACGAGGTGAAGAGACCCAGTACTTC. Translation gives CASSSRGEETQYF.

The chain carries TRBV25-1 and TRBJ1-1; 7 bases agree with TRBD1. Germline V gives CDR1 MGHDK, CDR2 SYGVNS. Germline trimming cut 3 bases from V and 2 bases from J; bases unmatched to any gene: 9. The CDR3 is made up of 16 amino acids. CDR3 DNA sequence: TGTGCCAGCAGTGACGGGAGCAGGGGGACCAACACTGAAGCTTTCTTT. It yields the protein CASSDGSRGTNTEAFF.

The rearrangement links TRBV7-9 to TRBJ2-2; 12 bases line up with TRBD2. With V trimmed by 5 bases and J by 7 bases, 8 bases remained unmatched. Germline CDR1 SEHNR, CDR2 FQNEAQ (reference sequence). The CDR3 spans 16 residues. Here the CDR3 DNA reads TGTGCCAGCAGCCCTAGCGGGGGGGCCAGGAGCGGGGAGCTGTTTTTT. This codes for CASSPSGGARSGELFF.

The V and J genes are TRBV9 and TRBJ1-4; D is unresolved. CDR1 and CDR2 (germline): SGDLS, YYNGEE. The CDR3 length is 14 residues. V dropped 0 bases and J dropped 7 bases, with 10 bases sitting between them. The CDR3 here is CASSVGRVSEKLFF. The CDR3 DNA sequence: TGTGCCAGCAGCGTAGGGAGGGTTAGTGAAAAACTGTTTTTT.

V usage is TRBV4-2 and J usage is TRBJ2-3, with 8 bases fitting TRBD2. There are 16 residues in the CDR3. The V gene end was trimmed by 0 bases and the J gene end by 6 bases; junction bases not matched to a gene: 8. CDR1 is LGHNA, CDR2 YNFKEQ, per germline. The CDR3 bases are TGTGCCAGCAGCCAAGAGGAGGCGGGGGGCCAGGATACGCAGTATTTT. As protein: CASSQEEAGGQDTQYF.

V and J are TRBV9 and TRBJ1-6; the D gene is possibly TRBD1 (6 bases). The CDR3 has 16 residues. V was clipped by 0 bases and J by 8 bases, with 15 bases between them. The germline V gene has CDR1 SGDLS and CDR2 YYNGEE. The CDR3, as DNA: TGTGCCAGCAGCGTAGGTACCGGGACACGGCATTCACCCCTCCACTTT. Amino acids: CASSVGTGTRHSPLHF.

The chain couples TRBV10-3 to TRBJ2-7; 7 bases map to TRBD1. The CDR3 length is 14 residues. In germline, CDR1 is ENHRY, CDR2 SYGVKD. Unmatched junction bases numbered 10, after V lost 4 bases and J lost 7 bases. CDR3 sequence: CAISVHRGASEQYF. For the CDR3, the DNA is TGTGCCATCAGTGTTCACAGGGGAGCGAGTGAGCAGTACTTC.

This chain uses TRBV9 with TRBJ2-1; 10 bases match TRBD2. CDR3 size: 14 residues. The V gene's germline CDR1 is SGDLS and CDR2 YYNGEE. Germline trimming cut 4 bases from V and 7 bases from J; bases unmatched to any gene: 5. The CDR3 DNA reads as TGTGCCAGCAGCCCGGGACTAGCGAGGAATGAGCAGTTCTTC. Translation: CASSPGLARNEQFF.

The genes are TRBV30 and TRBJ1-1, with D possibly matching TRBD1 (6 bases). Germline V lookup: CDR1 GTSNPN, CDR2 SVGIG (reference sequence). The length of the CDR3 is 14 residues. Trimming cost V 2 bases and J 0 bases, with 10 bases left between them. This CDR3 reads CAWSKDSMNTEAFF. DNA of the CDR3: TGTGCCTGGAGTAAGGACAGTATGAACACTGAAGCTTTCTTT.

CDR3 coding DNA: TGCGCCAGCAGCGCTACTAGCGGGGGGGCAGGTGAGCAGTTCTTC. It is translated as CASSATSGGAGEQFF. The genes are TRBV10-2 and TRBJ2-1; TRBD2 matches 13 bases. Germline V gene sequence: CDR1 WSHSY, CDR2 SAAADI. This CDR3 comprises 15 residues. V lost 6 bases, J lost 9 bases, and 8 bases stayed unmatched.

This chain links TRBV19 with TRBJ1-1; D remains ambiguous. This CDR3 comprises 11 residues. The germline gives CDR1 LNHDA, CDR2 SQIVND (reference sequence). V lost 6 bases and J lost 5, with 7 bases in between. The DNA for the CDR3 is TGTGCCAGTAGCTTTGTTACTGAAGCTTTCTTT. This gives the protein CASSFVTEAFF. Supplemented by reference TRBV19 and TRBJ1-1, the full variable domain reads DGGITQSPKYLFRKEGQNVTLSCEQNLNHDAMYWYRQDPGQGLRLIYYSQIVNDFQKGDIAEGYSVSREKKESFPLTVTSAQKNPTAFYLCASSFVTEAFFGQGTRLTVV.